This T cell receptor (beta chain) is drawn from a study of blood T cell repertoires in COVID-19. As for the study in general: There were acute and convalescent COVID-19 samples, and they came from the United States, Italy and Spain. Sources were T cells, B-cell-depleted T cells, or PBMCs; the material itself was cDNA or gDNA.

In the study's own analysis: Reference gene primer amplification in the assay estimated nucleated cell counts. This table comes from immunoSEQ multiplex PCR, and its TCRdb copy is limited to in-frame clones, with some not included. The DNA gave D and trimming, while V, J and clone size come from that table. The sample holds around 300,000 clones, around 81% seen once. This CDR3 spans 15 amino acids. V lost 6 bases and J lost 9; bases outside the gene matches: 10. From germline, CDR1 is MDHEN and CDR2 SYDVKM. The sequenced material came from peripheral blood. This clonotype was obtained from a woman aged 50 to 60 with active or convalescent COVID-19. This chain joins TRBV28 and TRBJ2-2, with TRBD2 matching 10 bases. The CDR3 region is CASRGLAEPGRELFF. The CDR3 region has the DNA TGTGCCAGCAGAGGACTAGCGGAGCCGGGGAGGGAGCTGTTTTTT.